These 29 T cell receptor beta chains came from one sample sequenced in a study of monozygotic twins with cystic fibrosis. TCRdb's table, derived via immunoSEQ multiplex PCR, lists solely in-frame clones and lacks some. The sample lists about 20,000 clones; roughly 96% were seen once. Sequencing input: blood. These TCRs come from a girl aged 2-9 years with cystic fibrosis.

CDR3: CASSLSGLGNEQFF. The CDR3 DNA reads as TGTGCCAGCAGCTTATCCGGACTAGGAAATGAGCAGTTCTTC. The J gene is TRBJ2-1, the V gene TRBV11-3; 7 nucleotides agree with TRBD2. This CDR3 has 14 amino acids. Looked up from germline, CDR1 is SGHNT and CDR2 is YENEEA. The J segment lost 7 bases and the V segment lost 2 bases, leaving 5 bases of the junction unmatched.

The chain recombines TRBV5-1 with TRBJ2-5, with D perhaps being TRBD1 or TRBD2 (5 bases each). This CDR3 comprises 15 residues. Germline V gene data show CDR1 as SGHRS and CDR2 as YFSETQ. With 4 bases removed from V and 2 bases from J, the gap between germline ends came to 15 bases. The CDR3 DNA is TGCGCCAGCAGCCATGGGGGAAGTCTACAAGAGACCCAGTACTTC. Amino acids: CASSHGGSLQETQYF.

This sequence joins TRBV5-4 and TRBJ2-7, with D perhaps TRBD1 or TRBD2 (5 bases each). The CDR3 is made up of 14 amino acids. Germline CDR1 and CDR2: SGHNT and YYREEE (reference sequence). V was cut by 4 bases and J by 4 bases, with 15 bases left in between. The CDR3: CASSAGTDQYEQYF. For the CDR3, the DNA is TGTGCCAGCAGCGCCGGGACGGACCAATACGAGCAGTACTTC.

The chain combines TRBV10-2 with TRBJ1-2, with 10 bases that match TRBD1. V was clipped by 7 bases and J by 4 bases; unmatched bases: 9. Germline V CDR1 and CDR2: WSHSY, SAAADI. This CDR3 is 15 amino acids long. This CDR3 reads CASIQPGQGLYGYTF. CDR3 coding DNA: TGCGCCAGCATACAACCGGGACAGGGGCTCTATGGCTACACCTTC.

The rearrangement uses TRBV9 and TRBJ1-2, with 9 bases lining up with TRBD1. V shed 2 bases and J 3 bases; nucleotides not matched to a gene: 11. CDR3 size: 17 residues. The germline gives CDR1 SGDLS, CDR2 YYNGEE. CDR3 bases: TGTGCCAGCAGCGTCGGGGACAGGGACGGAGGCGACTATGGCTACACCTTC. It encodes CASSVGDRDGGDYGYTF. The full variable domain, its missing parts supplied by reference TRBV9 and TRBJ1-2, is DSGVTQTPKHLITATGQRVTLRCSPRSGDLSVYWYQQSLDQGLQFLIQYYNGEERAKGNILERFSAQQFPDLHSELNLSSLELGDSALYFCASSVGDRDGGDYGYTFGSGTRLTVV.

CDR3 loop: CSVEDRGGNYEQYF. CDR3 nucleotides: TGCAGCGTTGAAGACCGGGGGGGAAACTACGAGCAGTACTTC. This chain connects TRBV29-1 to TRBJ2-7; 8 bases map to TRBD2. The CDR3 has 14 amino acids. Germline lookup yields CDR1 SQVTM and CDR2 ANQGSEA. Losses at the gene ends were 0 bases for V and 3 bases for J; bases not matched to a gene: 4.

The chain combines TRBV11-3 with TRBJ2-6; perhaps TRBD2 as D (5 bases). There are 17 residues in the CDR3. V was shortened by 5 bases and J by 0 bases, with 14 bases between the two germline ends. CDR1 and CDR2 from the germline V gene are SGHNT and YENEEA. CDR3 amino acids: CASSPRPGISGANVLTF. The CDR3 bases are TGTGCCAGCAGCCCCCGCCCCGGGATCTCTGGGGCCAACGTCCTGACTTTC.

The chain employs TRBV6-1 and TRBJ2-5; 8 positions match TRBD2. The V gene's germline CDR1 is MNHNS and CDR2 SASEGT. This CDR3 region has 17 residues. V lost 0 bases, J lost 2 bases, and 8 bases stayed unmatched. CDR3: CASSEAVGRGVQETQYF. The CDR3 DNA reads TGTGCCAGCAGTGAAGCTGTCGGGCGGGGGGTTCAAGAGACCCAGTACTTC.

This chain links TRBV10-3 with TRBJ1-2, with D possibly matching TRBD1 (6 bases). V was shortened by 0 bases and J by 6 bases, with 11 bases between the two germline ends. This CDR3 has 14 amino acids. Germline V gives CDR1 ENHRY, CDR2 SYGVKD. The CDR3 DNA sequence: TGTGCCATCAGTGAGTCGGACAGACCCGATGGCTACACCTTC. Its protein product is CAISESDRPDGYTF.

The gene calls are TRBV4-2 and TRBJ1-4; weak D call: TRBD1 (5 bases). Trimming stripped 2 bases from V and 7 bases from J, with 14 bases between. Germline lookup yields CDR1 LGHNA and CDR2 YNFKEQ. The CDR3 sequence is 15 residues long. The CDR3: CASSQKGRVPEKLFF. CDR3 nucleotide sequence: TGTGCCAGCAGCCAAAAGGGGAGGGTCCCTGAAAAACTGTTTTTT.

The chain combines TRBV7-2 with TRBJ1-1, with a tentative D call TRBD1 (6 bases). The ends were cut back, 4 bases at V and 6 bases at J, with 18 bases in the middle. The CDR3 contains 15 residues. CDR1 and CDR2 (germline): SGHTA, FQGNSA. CDR3 bases: TGTGCCAGCAGCTCCAGGGGTTGGTCAACCCCTGAAGCTTTCTTT. The encoded protein is CASSSRGWSTPEAFF.

This sequence joins TRBV2 and TRBJ1-5; 7 positions agree with TRBD1. The CDR3 runs 16 residues. Germline V gives CDR1 SNHLY, CDR2 FYNNEI. Trimming at V came to 6 bases and at J to 0 bases, leaving 8 bases not matched to a gene. The CDR3, as DNA: TGTGCCAGCAGAGCACAGGGGCGGGCTAGCAATCAGCCCCAGCATTTT. This codes for CASRAQGRASNQPQHF.

This sequence joins TRBV30 and TRBJ1-3; weak D call: TRBD1 (6 bases). The CDR3 has 18 residues. The germline gives CDR1 GTSNPN, CDR2 SVGIG (reference sequence). Trimming removed 4 bases at V and 0 bases at J, with 22 bases between. The CDR3 coding sequence is TGTGCCTGGACTTGGAGGGAGGGGCAGGGGAGCTCTGGAAACACCATATATTTT. Its protein product is CAWTWREGQGSSGNTIYF.

The chain links TRBV2 to TRBJ1-5; TRBD1 is a possible D gene (5 bases). This CDR3 spans 12 amino acids. The germline CDR1 and CDR2 sequences are SNHLY and FYNNEI. The V end was cut by 8 bases, the J end by 6 bases, with 11 bases between. CDR3 in DNA: TGTGCCAGCCGACAGTCAAGTCAGCCCCAGCATTTT. Its translation is CASRQSSQPQHF.

This clone occurred a few times. The V call is TRBV7-9, the J call TRBJ1-1; D call uncertain. This CDR3 has 15 amino acids. Germline V gene data show CDR1 as SEHNR and CDR2 as FQNEAQ (reference sequence). With 1 base removed from V and 2 bases from J, the gap between germline ends came to 11 bases. The CDR3: CASSLVVWSNTEAFF. For the CDR3, the DNA is TGTGCCAGCAGCTTAGTAGTCTGGAGCAACACTGAAGCTTTCTTT. Full variable domain (missing parts from reference TRBV7-9 and TRBJ1-1): DTGVSQNPRHKITKRGQNVTFRCDPISEHNRLYWYRQTLGQGPEFLTYFQNEAQLEKSRLLSDRFSAERPKGSFSTLEIQRTEQGDSAMYLCASSLVVWSNTEAFFGQGTRLTVV.

V usage is TRBV30 and J usage is TRBJ2-2; 7 bases are a match to TRBD1. Losses at the gene ends were 1 base for V and 7 bases for J; bases not matched to a gene: 6. Germline values: CDR1 GTSNPN, CDR2 SVGIG (reference sequence). The CDR3 totals 14 residues. CDR3 nucleotides: TGTGCCTGGAGTGGGTCAGGGGGTGGCGGGGAGCTGTTTTTT. Protein sequence: CAWSGSGGGGELFF. Using reference TRBV30 and TRBJ2-2 for the parts outside the CDR3, the full variable domain is SQTIHQWPATLVQPVGSPLSLECTVEGTSNPNLYWYRQAAGRGLQLLFYSVGIGQISSEVPQNLSASRPQDRQFILSSKKLLLSDSGFYLCAWSGSGGGGELFFGEGSRLTVL.

This chain joins TRBV7-6 and TRBJ2-1; 8 bases fit TRBD1. The CDR3 extends over 14 amino acids. Trimming at V came to 5 bases and at J to 8 bases, leaving 8 bases not matched to a gene. Germline lookup yields CDR1 SGHVS and CDR2 FNYEAQ. The DNA of the CDR3 is TGTGCCAGCAGCCTTGGGACAGGTGGCGATGAGCAGTTCTTC. Amino acid sequence: CASSLGTGGDEQFF.

The rearrangement links TRBV5-1 to TRBJ2-7; D remains ambiguous. V was clipped by 0 bases and J by 6 bases, with 10 bases between them. Germline assignment: CDR1 SGHRS and CDR2 YFSETQ. The CDR3 is 13 residues long. In DNA form, the CDR3 reads TGCGCCAGCAGCTTGGGCCTCTTGTTCGAGCAGTACTTC. It codes for CASSLGLLFEQYF. The variable domain in full, completed from reference TRBV5-1 and TRBJ2-7, reads KAGVTQTPRYLIKTRGQQVTLSCSPISGHRSVSWYQQTPGQGLQFLFEYFSETQRNKGNFPGRFSGRQFSNSRSEMNVSTLELGDSALYLCASSLGLLFEQYFGPGTRLTVT.

This clone has a single count. The chain employs TRBV5-6 and TRBJ1-1; perhaps TRBD1 as D (5 bases). Germline CDR1 and CDR2: SGHDT and YYEEEE. The length of the CDR3 is 14 residues. V was pared by 2 bases and J by 5 bases, with 13 bases between. The CDR3 is CASSLLRGKTEAFF. The CDR3, as DNA: TGTGCCAGCAGCTTATTAAGGGGTAAGACTGAAGCTTTCTTT.

This sequence joins TRBV5-4 and TRBJ1-6, with a possible D match to TRBD1 (6 bases). CDR3 length equals 14 residues. Trimming took 2 bases from V and 4 from J, leaving 7 bases between them. Germline values: CDR1 SGHNT, CDR2 YYREEE (reference sequence). CDR3 DNA sequence: TGTGCCAGCAGCTTCGACAGGTATAATTCACCCCTCCACTTT. Encoded protein: CASSFDRYNSPLHF.

This chain uses TRBV7-9 with TRBJ1-1; D possibly corresponds to TRBD1 (5 bases). With 4 bases removed from V and 4 bases from J, the gap between germline ends came to 7 bases. Germline V gene data show CDR1 as SEHNR and CDR2 as FQNEAQ (reference sequence). This CDR3 region has 12 residues. The CDR3 is CASSSGGTEAFF. CDR3 nucleotide sequence: TGTGCCAGCAGCTCCGGGGGCACTGAAGCTTTCTTT.

The chain carries TRBV6-4 and TRBJ1-2; 11 nucleotides agree with TRBD1. Germline lookup yields CDR1 MRHNA and CDR2 SNTAGT. The V gene end was trimmed by 4 bases and the J gene end by 4 bases; junction bases not matched to a gene: 5. CDR3 size: 15 residues. In nucleotides, the CDR3 is TGTGCCAGCAGTGTAGGGACAGGGGGTCCCTATGGCTACACCTTC. It specifies CASSVGTGGPYGYTF.

The chain recombines TRBV11-2 with TRBJ1-6, with D unclear. The CDR3 is 16 amino acids. From germline, CDR1 is SGHAT and CDR2 FQNNGV. Trimming pared 2 bases from V and 6 bases from J, leaving 14 bases between. The CDR3 DNA sequence: TGTGCCAGCAGCTTACTATCTGGGCCCCTTAATTCACCCCTCCACTTT. The encoded protein is CASSLLSGPLNSPLHF.

Concerning this clone itself: A read error may produce the germline difference seen at one junction end. V is TRBV7-2 and J is TRBJ2-7; TRBD1 aligns across 8 bases. CDR3 size: 14 residues. Germline V lookup: CDR1 SGHTA, CDR2 FQGNSA. CDR3 nucleotide sequence: TGTGACAGCAGCTTAGGACAGGGATTTTACGAGCAGTACTTC. This encodes CDSSLGQGFYEQYF. The full variable domain, completed using reference TRBV7-2 and TRBJ2-7, is GAGVSQSPSNKVTEKGKDVELRCDPISGHTALYWYRQSLGQGLEFLIYFQGNSAPDKSGLPSDRFSAERTGGSVSTLTIQRTQQEDSAVYLCDSSLGQGFYEQYFGPGTRLTVT.

V and J are TRBV11-3 and TRBJ1-1; no firm D call. Germline CDR1 and CDR2: SGHNT and YENEEA. The germline V and J ends were trimmed by 4 bases and 5 bases, with 14 bases remaining between them. CDR3 length: 14 residues. DNA of the CDR3: TGTGCCAGCAGCTCCTCCGGGCTAGGTACTGAAGCTTTCTTT. Protein: CASSSSGLGTEAFF. Looking up the rest from reference TRBV11-3 and TRBJ1-1 gives the full variable domain: EAGVVQSPRYKIIEKKQPVAFWCNPISGHNTLYWYLQNLGQGPELLIRYENEEAVDDSQLPKDRFSAERLKGVDSTLKIQPAELGDSAVYLCASSSSGLGTEAFFGQGTRLTVV.

This clone showed up just once. The chain is built from TRBV19 and TRBJ1-2, with no clear D. CDR3 length: 15 amino acids. V lost 1 base to trimming and J lost 2 bases, with 11 bases between them. The germline CDR1 and CDR2 sequences are LNHDA and SQIVND (reference sequence). As DNA, the CDR3 is TGTGCCAGTAGTATAGGAGATCTGGCGAACTATGGCTACACCTTC. As protein: CASSIGDLANYGYTF.

The V and J genes are TRBV2 and TRBJ2-7; TRBD1 aligns across 10 bases. This CDR3 spans 13 amino acids. The ends lost 6 bases at V and 6 bases at J; junction bases unmatched: 5. From germline, CDR1 is SNHLY and CDR2 FYNNEI. CDR3 DNA sequence: TGTGCCAGCAGAGGACAGGGGGTTTTCGAGCAGTACTTC. It is translated as CASRGQGVFEQYF.

The CDR3 here is CASSLSVFNEKLFF. The CDR3 coding sequence is TGTGCCAGCAGTTTGTCAGTGTTTAATGAAAAACTGTTTTTT. V usage is TRBV28 and J usage is TRBJ1-4; D gene ambiguous. CDR1 is MDHEN and CDR2 is SYDVKM in the germline V gene. CDR3 length: 14 residues. Trimming removed 3 bases at V and 4 bases at J, with 9 bases between.

The chain carries TRBV27 and TRBJ1-6, with D possibly matching TRBD1 (6 bases). V lost 4 bases, J lost 9 bases, and 16 bases lay in between. Looked up from germline, CDR1 is MNHEY and CDR2 is SMNVEV (reference sequence). CDR3 length: 15 amino acids. The CDR3 DNA reads TGTGCCAGCAGTTCATGGGGGGCTTTGAGTTCACCCCTCCACTTT. It encodes CASSSWGALSSPLHF.